This T cell receptor (beta chain) was captured by sequencing in a study of T-cell memory formation after mild COVID-19. This clonotype has only a few counts. Amplification by 5'RACE using constant-segment primers produced TCR alpha and TCR beta cDNA libraries that carried sample barcodes and UMIs. Using its own MiXCR run on the 5' RACE reads, TCRdb lists one record per CDR3 protein. The table shows 200,000 to 250,000 distinct CDR3 sequences, with 15% occurring only once. CDR1 is SGHRS, CDR2 YFSETQ, per germline. V was clipped by 4 bases and J by 7 bases; unmatched bases: 7. This CDR3 is built from 15 residues.

The receptor was isolated from an adult woman who had mild COVID-19 (a few samples of this study predate the infection). Cell type and time point are not known. The V and J genes are TRBV5-1 and TRBJ2-1, with TRBD2 matching 11 bases. Material: PBMCs or a T cell subset sorted from them (not recorded which). CDR3 protein: CASSIAGTSGNEQFF. CDR3 nucleotide sequence: TGCGCCAGCAGCATTGCCGGGACTAGCGGTAATGAGCAGTTCTTC. The full variable domain, in which reference TRBV5-1 and TRBJ2-1 provide the parts outside the CDR3, is KAGVTQTPRYLIKTRGQQVTLSCSPISGHRSVSWYQQTPGQGLQFLFEYFSETQRNKGNFPGRFSGRQFSNSRSEMNVSTLELGDSALYLCASSIAGTSGNEQFFGPGTRLTVL.